A single sample is the source of the 9 T cell receptor beta chains below, sequenced in a study of T-cell memory formation after mild COVID-19 (dated by TCRdb to the early 2020s). Libraries were made using 5' RACE. Sequencing was carried out with an Illumina NovaSeq 6000. TCRdb redid the processing of the public reads, applying fastp at Q25 and MiXCR, and retained in-frame beta chains. Each entry merges the rows of one CDR3 protein and shows their most common DNA and genes. In this sample the table shows 55,000 to 70,000 distinct CDR3 sequences, 25% to 35% of which occur a single time. The top ten clones comprise roughly two fifths of the sample. Sequencing was done on a sample of PBMCs or a T cell subset sorted from them (not recorded which). The receptor set was obtained from a man between 18 and 29 years old who had mild COVID-19 (a few samples of this study predate the infection). The sample titles of this study are shuffled in the database, so cell type and time point are left out; the donor was told from shared clones.

There are a few counts of this clonotype. The chain links TRBV4-3 to TRBJ2-5; maybe TRBD1 (5 bases). The CDR3 contains 13 residues. V lost 0 bases to trimming and J lost 3 bases, with 5 bases between them. Germline CDR1 and CDR2: LGHNA and YSLEER. CDR3 amino acids: CASSQEGEETQYF. CDR3 sequence (DNA): TGCGCCAGCAGCCAAGAAGGGGAAGAGACCCAGTACTTC.

J is TRBJ1-2 and V is TRBV6-5; D unresolved. Trimming stripped 7 bases from V and 6 bases from J, with 21 bases between. Per the germline V gene, CDR1 is MNHEY and CDR2 is SVGAGI. The CDR3 is 15 residues long. CDR3 sequence (DNA): TGTGCCAGCATCGCAACCGCCCACGGGGTGGATGGCTACACCTTC. It is translated as CASIATAHGVDGYTF.

This chain joins TRBV7-9 and TRBJ2-5; D call uncertain. Germline assignment: CDR1 SEHNR and CDR2 FQNEAQ (reference sequence). The ends were cut back, 4 bases at V and 2 bases at J, with 8 bases in the middle. The length of the CDR3 is 13 residues. In nucleotides, the CDR3 is TGTGCCAGCAGCTCGGACGTACAAGAGACCCAGTACTTC. It is translated as CASSSDVQETQYF. Complete variable domain (other parts from reference TRBV7-9 and TRBJ2-5): DTGVSQNPRHKITKRGQNVTFRCDPISEHNRLYWYRQTLGQGPEFLTYFQNEAQLEKSRLLSDRFSAERPKGSFSTLEIQRTEQGDSAMYLCASSSDVQETQYFGPGTRLLVL.

This clonotype was found a few times. The genes are TRBV20-1 and TRBJ1-5; 7 bases match TRBD1. The CDR3 loop spans 12 amino acids. Germline trimming cut 4 bases from V and 16 bases from J; bases unmatched to any gene: 13. Germline assignment: CDR1 DFQATT and CDR2 SNEGSKA (reference sequence). Here the CDR3 reads CSATNQGRGHHF. In DNA, the CDR3 is TGCAGTGCTACTAATCAGGGGAGGGGGCACCATTTT.

The chain employs TRBV4-2 and TRBJ2-2; D is possibly TRBD1 (6 bases). V lost 0 bases and J lost 4, with 9 bases in between. Germline V lookup: CDR1 LGHNA, CDR2 YNFKEQ. CDR3 length: 15 amino acids. This chain's CDR3 is CASSQDTGTTGELFF. The CDR3 nucleotides read TGTGCCAGCAGCCAAGATACAGGGACCACCGGGGAGCTGTTTTTT.

This clonotype was picked up a small number of times. Written as DNA, the CDR3 is TGTGCCAGCAGTTCGGATTCCGGGACTAACTACGAGCAGTACTTC. Residues: CASSSDSGTNYEQYF. The chain recombines TRBV6-5 with TRBJ2-7; 7 bases line up with TRBD2. This CDR3 contains 15 residues. The germline V gene has CDR1 MNHEY and CDR2 SVGAGI. Germline trimming cut 4 bases from V and 3 bases from J; bases unmatched to any gene: 9.

This clonotype was seen only a few times. The chain is built from TRBV6-5 and TRBJ1-1; unclear D gene. The germline gives CDR1 MNHEY, CDR2 SVGAGI. Trimming left V 8 bases short and J 4 bases short, with 14 bases between. The CDR3 is made up of 13 amino acids. This CDR3 is CASGPSLLTEAFF. The CDR3 DNA sequence: TGTGCCAGCGGGCCGTCTCTTCTCACTGAAGCTTTCTTT.

This clonotype has a count of ten or more. The genes are TRBV5-1 and TRBJ2-7; D remains ambiguous. Trimming removed 1 base at V and 2 bases at J, with 16 bases between. The length of the CDR3 is 16 residues. In germline, CDR1 is SGHRS, CDR2 YFSETQ. CDR3 nucleotides: TGCGCCAGCAGCTTGTCGTCATTCGGCGAAGCCTACGAGCAGTACGTC. It specifies CASSLSSFGEAYEQYV.

The chain recombines TRBV7-2 with TRBJ1-1; D is possibly TRBD1 (5 bases). This CDR3 is built from 13 residues. Germline CDR1 reads SGHTA; CDR2 reads FQGNSA. Trimming left V 1 base short and J 4 bases short, with 7 bases between. CDR3 DNA sequence: TGTGCCAGCAGCTTAGTAGGGACCACTGAAGCTTTCTTT. Translating gives CASSLVGTTEAFF. Complete variable domain (other parts from reference TRBV7-2 and TRBJ1-1): GAGVSQSPSNKVTEKGKDVELRCDPISGHTALYWYRQSLGQGLEFLIYFQGNSAPDKSGLPSDRFSAERTGGSVSTLTIQRTQQEDSAVYLCASSLVGTTEAFFGQGTRLTVV.